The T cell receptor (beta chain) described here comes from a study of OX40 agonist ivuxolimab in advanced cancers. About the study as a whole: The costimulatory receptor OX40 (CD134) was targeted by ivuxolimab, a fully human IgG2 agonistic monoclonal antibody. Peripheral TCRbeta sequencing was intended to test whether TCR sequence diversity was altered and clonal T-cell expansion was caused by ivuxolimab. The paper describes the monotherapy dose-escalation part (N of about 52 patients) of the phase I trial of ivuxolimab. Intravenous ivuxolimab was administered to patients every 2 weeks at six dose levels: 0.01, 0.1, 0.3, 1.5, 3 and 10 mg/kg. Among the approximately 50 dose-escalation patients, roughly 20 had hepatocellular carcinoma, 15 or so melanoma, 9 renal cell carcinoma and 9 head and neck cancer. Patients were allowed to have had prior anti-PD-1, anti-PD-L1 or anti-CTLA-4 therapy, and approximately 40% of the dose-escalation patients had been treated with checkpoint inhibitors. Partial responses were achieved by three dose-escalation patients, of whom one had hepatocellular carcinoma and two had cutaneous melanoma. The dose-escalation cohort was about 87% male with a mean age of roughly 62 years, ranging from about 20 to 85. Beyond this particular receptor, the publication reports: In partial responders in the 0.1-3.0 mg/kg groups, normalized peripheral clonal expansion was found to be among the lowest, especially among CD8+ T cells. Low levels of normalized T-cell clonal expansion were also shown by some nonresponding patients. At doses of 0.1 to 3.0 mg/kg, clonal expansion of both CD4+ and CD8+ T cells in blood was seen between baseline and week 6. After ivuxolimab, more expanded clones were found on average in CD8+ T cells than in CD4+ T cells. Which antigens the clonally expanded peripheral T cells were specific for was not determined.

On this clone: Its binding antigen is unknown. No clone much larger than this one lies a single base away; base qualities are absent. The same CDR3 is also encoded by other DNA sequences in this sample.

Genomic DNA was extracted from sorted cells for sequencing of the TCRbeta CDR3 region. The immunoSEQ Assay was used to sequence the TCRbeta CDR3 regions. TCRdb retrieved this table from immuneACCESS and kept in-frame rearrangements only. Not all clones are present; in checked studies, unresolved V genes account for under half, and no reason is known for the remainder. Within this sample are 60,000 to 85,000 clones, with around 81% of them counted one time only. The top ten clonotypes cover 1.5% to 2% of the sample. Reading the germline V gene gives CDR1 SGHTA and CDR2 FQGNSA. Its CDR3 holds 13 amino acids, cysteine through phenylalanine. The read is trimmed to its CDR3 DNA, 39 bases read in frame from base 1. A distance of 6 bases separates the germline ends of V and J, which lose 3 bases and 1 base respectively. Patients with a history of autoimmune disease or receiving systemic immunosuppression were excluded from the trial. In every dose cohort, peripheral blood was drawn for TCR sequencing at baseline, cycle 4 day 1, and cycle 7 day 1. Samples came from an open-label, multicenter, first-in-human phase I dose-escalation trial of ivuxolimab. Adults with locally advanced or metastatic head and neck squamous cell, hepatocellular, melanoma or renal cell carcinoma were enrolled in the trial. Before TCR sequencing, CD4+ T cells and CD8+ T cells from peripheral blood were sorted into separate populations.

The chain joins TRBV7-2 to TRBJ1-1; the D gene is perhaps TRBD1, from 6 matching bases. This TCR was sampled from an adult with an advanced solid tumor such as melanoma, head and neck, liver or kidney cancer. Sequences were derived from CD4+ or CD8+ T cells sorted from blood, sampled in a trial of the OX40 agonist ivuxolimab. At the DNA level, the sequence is TGTGCCAGCAGCTTGGACAGGAACACTGAAGCTTTCTTT. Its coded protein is CASSLDRNTEAFF.